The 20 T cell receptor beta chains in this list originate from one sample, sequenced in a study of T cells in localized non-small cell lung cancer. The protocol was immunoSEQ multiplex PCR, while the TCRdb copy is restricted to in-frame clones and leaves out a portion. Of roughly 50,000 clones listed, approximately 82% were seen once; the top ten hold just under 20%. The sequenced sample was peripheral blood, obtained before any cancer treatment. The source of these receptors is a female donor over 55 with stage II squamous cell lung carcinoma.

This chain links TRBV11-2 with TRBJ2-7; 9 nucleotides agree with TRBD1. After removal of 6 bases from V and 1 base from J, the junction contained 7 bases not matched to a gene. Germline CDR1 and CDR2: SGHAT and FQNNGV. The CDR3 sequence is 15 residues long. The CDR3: CASSFPGTGSYEQYF. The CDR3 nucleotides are TGTGCCAGCAGTTTCCCCGGGACAGGGTCCTACGAGCAGTACTTC.

The CDR3 protein is CASSLAGGGGFTEAFF. The CDR3 DNA sequence: TGCGCCAGCAGCTTGGCCGGAGGGGGCGGGTTCACTGAAGCTTTCTTT. V usage is TRBV5-1 and J usage is TRBJ1-1; 7 bases match TRBD1. The CDR3 runs 16 residues. Trimming removed 0 bases from V and 4 bases from J; junction bases left unmatched: 9. The germline V gene encodes CDR1 SGHRS and CDR2 YFSETQ.

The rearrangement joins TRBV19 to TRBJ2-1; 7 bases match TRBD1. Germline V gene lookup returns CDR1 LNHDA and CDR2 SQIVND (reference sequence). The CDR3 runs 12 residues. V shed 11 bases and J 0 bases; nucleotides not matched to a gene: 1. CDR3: CARDSSYNEQFF. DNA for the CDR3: TGTGCCCGGGACAGCTCCTACAATGAGCAGTTCTTC.

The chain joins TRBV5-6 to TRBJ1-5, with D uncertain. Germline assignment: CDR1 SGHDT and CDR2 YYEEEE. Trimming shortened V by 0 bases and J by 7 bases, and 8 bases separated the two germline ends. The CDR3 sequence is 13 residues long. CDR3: CASSLGSSQPQHF. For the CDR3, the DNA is TGTGCCAGCAGCTTGGGCAGCTCCCAGCCCCAGCATTTT.

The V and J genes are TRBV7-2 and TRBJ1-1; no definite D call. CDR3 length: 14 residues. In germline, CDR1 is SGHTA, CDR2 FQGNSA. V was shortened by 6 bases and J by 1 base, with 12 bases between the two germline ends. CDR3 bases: TGTGCCAGCAGTCAAGCCGTAGGGAACACTGAAGCTTTCTTT. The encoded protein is CASSQAVGNTEAFF.

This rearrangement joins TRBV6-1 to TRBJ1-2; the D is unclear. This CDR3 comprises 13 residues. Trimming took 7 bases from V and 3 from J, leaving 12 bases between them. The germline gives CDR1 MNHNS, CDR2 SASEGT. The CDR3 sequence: CASTLSGDYGYTF. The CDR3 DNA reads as TGTGCCAGCACCTTGTCAGGTGACTATGGCTACACCTTC.

CDR3 nucleotides: TGTGCCAGTAGTAGCCCGGGGGGGGCCCAAGAGACCCAGTACTTC. Its translation is CASSSPGGAQETQYF. The rearrangement uses TRBV19 and TRBJ2-5; TRBD2 aligns across 8 bases. This CDR3 spans 15 amino acids. The germline V gene encodes CDR1 LNHDA and CDR2 SQIVND (reference sequence). The V segment lost 4 bases and the J segment 1 base; nucleotides outside the gene matches: 5.

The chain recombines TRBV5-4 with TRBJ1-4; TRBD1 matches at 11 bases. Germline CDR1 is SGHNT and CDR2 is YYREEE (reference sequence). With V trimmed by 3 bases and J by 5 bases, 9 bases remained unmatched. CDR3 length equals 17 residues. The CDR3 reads CASSSGQGGVGNEKLFF. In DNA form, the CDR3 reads TGTGCCAGCAGCTCGGGACAGGGGGGCGTCGGGAATGAAAAACTGTTTTTT.

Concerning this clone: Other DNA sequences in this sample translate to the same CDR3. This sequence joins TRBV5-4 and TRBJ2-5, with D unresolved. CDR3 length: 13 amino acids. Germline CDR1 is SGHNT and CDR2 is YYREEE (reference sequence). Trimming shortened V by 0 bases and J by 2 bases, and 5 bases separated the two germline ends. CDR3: CASSLGQQETQYF. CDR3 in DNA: TGTGCCAGCAGCTTGGGGCAGCAAGAGACCCAGTACTTC. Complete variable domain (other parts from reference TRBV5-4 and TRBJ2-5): ETGVTQSPTHLIKTRGQQVTLRCSSQSGHNTVSWYQQALGQGPQFIFQYYREEENGRGNFPPRFSGLQFPNYSSELNVNALELDDSALYLCASSLGQQETQYFGPGTRLLVL.

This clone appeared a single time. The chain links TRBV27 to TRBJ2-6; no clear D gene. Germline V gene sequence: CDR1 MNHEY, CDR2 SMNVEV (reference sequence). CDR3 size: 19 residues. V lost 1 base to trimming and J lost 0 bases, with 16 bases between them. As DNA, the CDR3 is TGTGCCAGCAGTTTATTAGTAAGGAGACAACTCTCTGGGGCCAACGTCCTGACTTTC. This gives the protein CASSLLVRRQLSGANVLTF. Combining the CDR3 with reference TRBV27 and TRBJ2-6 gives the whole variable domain EAQVTQNPRYLITVTGKKLTVTCSQNMNHEYMSWYRQDPGLGLRQIYYSMNVEVTDKGDVPEGYKVSRKEKRNFPLILESPSPNQTSLYFCASSLLVRRQLSGANVLTFGAGSRLTVL.

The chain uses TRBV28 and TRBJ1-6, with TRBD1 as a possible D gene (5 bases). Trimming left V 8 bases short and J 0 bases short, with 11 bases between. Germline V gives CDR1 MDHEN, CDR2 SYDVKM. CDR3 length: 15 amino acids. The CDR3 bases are TGTGCCAGCCTAGGGGCGAGCTCCTATAATTCACCCCTCCACTTT. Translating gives CASLGASSYNSPLHF.

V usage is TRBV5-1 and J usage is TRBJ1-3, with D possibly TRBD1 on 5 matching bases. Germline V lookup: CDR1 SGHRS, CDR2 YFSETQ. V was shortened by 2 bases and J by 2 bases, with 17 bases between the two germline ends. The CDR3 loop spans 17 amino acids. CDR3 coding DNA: TGCGCCAGCAGCTTTCAGGGTGGTGAAACTGCTGGAAACACCATATATTTT. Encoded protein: CASSFQGGETAGNTIYF.

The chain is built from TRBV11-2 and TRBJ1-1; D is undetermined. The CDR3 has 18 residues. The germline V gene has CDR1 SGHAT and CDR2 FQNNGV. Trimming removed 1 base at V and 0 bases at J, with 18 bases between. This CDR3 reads CASSLGLIGRNLNTEAFF. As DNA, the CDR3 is TGTGCCAGCAGCTTAGGGTTAATAGGACGTAATTTGAACACTGAAGCTTTCTTT.

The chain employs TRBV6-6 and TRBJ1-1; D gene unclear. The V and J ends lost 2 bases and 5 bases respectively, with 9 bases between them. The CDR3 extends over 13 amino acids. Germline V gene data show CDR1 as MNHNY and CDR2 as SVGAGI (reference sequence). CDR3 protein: CASSYRAVTEAFF. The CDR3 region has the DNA TGTGCCAGCAGTTACAGGGCCGTTACTGAAGCTTTCTTT.

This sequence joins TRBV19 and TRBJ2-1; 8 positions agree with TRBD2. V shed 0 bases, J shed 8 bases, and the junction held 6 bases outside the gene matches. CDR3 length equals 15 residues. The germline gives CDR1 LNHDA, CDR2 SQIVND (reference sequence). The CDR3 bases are TGTGCCAGTAGTATAGATCGGCGGGGGGCATATGAGCAGTTCTTC. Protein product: CASSIDRRGAYEQFF. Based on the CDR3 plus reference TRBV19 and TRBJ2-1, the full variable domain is DGGITQSPKYLFRKEGQNVTLSCEQNLNHDAMYWYRQDPGQGLRLIYYSQIVNDFQKGDIAEGYSVSREKKESFPLTVTSAQKNPTAFYLCASSIDRRGAYEQFFGPGTRLTVL.

CDR3 protein: CASSVDIYRSYEQYF. CDR3 nucleotide sequence: TGTGCCAGCAGCGTCGACATTTATCGCTCCTACGAGCAGTACTTC. The rearrangement uses TRBV9 and TRBJ2-7, with D uncertain. CDR3 length: 15 residues. V was trimmed by 2 bases and J by 0 bases, leaving 12 bases between them. Looked up from germline, CDR1 is SGDLS and CDR2 is YYNGEE.

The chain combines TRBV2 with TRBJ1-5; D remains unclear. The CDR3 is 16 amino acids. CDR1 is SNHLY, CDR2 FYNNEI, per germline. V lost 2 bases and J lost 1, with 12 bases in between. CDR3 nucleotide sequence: TGTGCCAGCAGTGAATGGTTGGGCGGAAGCAATCAGCCCCAGCATTTT. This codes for CASSEWLGGSNQPQHF.

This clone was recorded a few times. The chain's CDR3 is CASSVGAGNQETQYF. In DNA, the CDR3 is TGTGCCAGCAGCGTAGGTGCAGGGAATCAAGAGACCCAGTACTTC. J is TRBJ2-5 and V is TRBV9; weak D call: TRBD1 (5 bases). The V end was cut by 0 bases, the J end by 2 bases, with 11 bases between. The germline V gene encodes CDR1 SGDLS and CDR2 YYNGEE. The length of the CDR3 is 15 residues.

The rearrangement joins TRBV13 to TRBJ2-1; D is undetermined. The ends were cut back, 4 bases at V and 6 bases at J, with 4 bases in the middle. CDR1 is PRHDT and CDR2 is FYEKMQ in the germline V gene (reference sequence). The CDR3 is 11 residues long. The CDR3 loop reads CASSSRNEQFF. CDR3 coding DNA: TGTGCCAGCAGCTCCCGCAATGAGCAGTTCTTC. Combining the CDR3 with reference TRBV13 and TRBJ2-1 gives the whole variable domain AAGVIQSPRHLIKEKRETATLKCYPIPRHDTVYWYQQGPGQDPQFLISFYEKMQSDKGSIPDRFSAQQFSDYHSELNMSSLELGDSALYFCASSSRNEQFFGPGTRLTVL.

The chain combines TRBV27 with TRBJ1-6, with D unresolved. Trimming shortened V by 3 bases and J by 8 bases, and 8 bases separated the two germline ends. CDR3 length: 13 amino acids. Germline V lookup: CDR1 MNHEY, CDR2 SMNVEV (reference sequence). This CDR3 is CASSFGRYSPLHF. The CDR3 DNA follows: TGTGCCAGCAGTTTTGGGCGGTATTCACCCCTCCACTTT.